This T cell receptor beta chain is drawn from a study of Ad26.COV2.S vaccination and SARS-CoV-2 variants. The germline V gene has CDR1 LGHNA and CDR2 YNFKEQ. V lost 1 base to trimming and J lost 3 bases; unmatched junction nucleotides: 2. The CDR3 runs 15 residues. The table came from immunoSEQ multiplex PCR; TCRdb's copy has only in-frame clones and leaves some out. This repertoire shows hundreds of thousands of clones, roughly 90% found once; its top ten account for over 1.3%. This sample's treatment: some 20 received Ad26.COV2.S at low or high dose, single or two shots; about 5 received placebo; per-sample allocation not given. All samples were drawn on day 63, counting from the first vaccine or placebo injection.

The source is a person between 18 and 60 years old who received the Ad26.COV2.S COVID-19 vaccine or a placebo. V usage is TRBV4-2 and J usage is TRBJ1-4, with 7 bases aligning to TRBD1. The sequencing here drew on peripheral blood, taken in a trial of Ad26.COV2.S vaccine versus placebo. This CDR3 is CASSQVQGANEKLFF. The CDR3, as DNA: TGTGCCAGCAGCCAAGTTCAGGGGGCTAATGAAAAACTGTTTTTT.